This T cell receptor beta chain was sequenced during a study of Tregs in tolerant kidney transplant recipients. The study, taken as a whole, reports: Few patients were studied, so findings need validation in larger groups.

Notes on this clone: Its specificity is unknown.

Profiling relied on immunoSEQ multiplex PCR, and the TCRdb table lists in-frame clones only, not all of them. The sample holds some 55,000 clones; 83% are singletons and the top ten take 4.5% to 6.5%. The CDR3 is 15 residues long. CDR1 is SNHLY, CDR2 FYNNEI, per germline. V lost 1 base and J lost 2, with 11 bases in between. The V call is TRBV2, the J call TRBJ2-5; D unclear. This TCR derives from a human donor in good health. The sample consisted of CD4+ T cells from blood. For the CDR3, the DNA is TGTGCCAGCAGTGAAGGGGGTAAGGGACAAGAGACCCAGTACTTC. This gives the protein CASSEGGKGQETQYF.